This TCR beta chain was recorded in a study of cytomegalovirus exposure and HLA in healthy donors. Study in general: Later analysis reported that the approximately 130 validation repertoires shared the platform of the approximately 690 first-cohort repertoires.

The repertoire was sequenced with immunoSEQ multiplex PCR; TCRdb's copy has only in-frame clones and lacks some. The sample records roughly 150,000 clones, around 90% being singletons. CDR1 is PRHDT and CDR2 is FYEKMQ in the germline V gene (reference sequence). The CDR3 has 16 residues. V was cut by 2 bases and J by 0 bases, with 13 bases left in between. The donors were members of the approximately 120-subject validation cohort (separate from the approximately 670-subject first cohort). Notes on the study in general: TCR beta chains numbering about 160 were designated cytomegalovirus-associated.

The count of this clone is one. Its antigen remains unknown. This clonotype was obtained from a woman between 18 and 29 years old in good health and CMV-seropositive. The sample taken for sequencing was PBMCs. J is TRBJ1-1 and V is TRBV13; D gene uncertain. This CDR3 is CASSLLAPFMNTEAFF. CDR3 in DNA: TGTGCCAGCAGCTTATTGGCTCCATTTATGAACACTGAAGCTTTCTTT.